These T cell receptor beta chains were read from a single sample in a study of shared clonotypes between healthy human individuals. The repertoire was sequenced with immunoSEQ multiplex PCR; TCRdb's copy has only in-frame clones and lacks some. This sample carries a few million clones, almost 96% of them seen once, and the ten largest clones take approximately 0.13%. The source material was naive CD4+ T cells sorted from blood. The source of these receptors is a man aged 18 to 30 in good health. The CDR3 runs from the conserved cysteine through the conserved F or W. The D gene is left open where the match is weak. Size tells how often a clone was seen (once, few, many) or the class of an expanded clone, and some rows leave it out.

d_call j_call clone_size v_call cdr3_nt cdr3_aa
- TRBJ2-1 - TRBV5-1 TGCGCCAGCAGCTACGGGGGCCCGGGGAATGAGCAGTTCTTC CASSYGGPGNEQFF
- TRBJ2-2 - TRBV28 TGTGCCAGCACCACTGCGGCAGCCCTCGGGGAGCTGTTTTTT CASTTAAALGELFF
- TRBJ2-3 - TRBV6-5 TGTGCCAGCAGCCCTGACTCTAGCACAGATACGCAGTATTTT CASSPDSSTDTQYF
- TRBJ2-5 - TRBV28 TGTGCCAGCAGTGGAACGACAGGTACCCAGTACTTC CASSGTTGTQYF
TRBD1 TRBJ2-7 once TRBV19 TGTGCCAGTAGGCTCAGGGACAGGGGAAAAGACGAGCAGTACTTC CASRLRDRGKDEQYF
TRBD1 TRBJ2-7 few TRBV30 TGTGCCTGGAGTCACCTGGACAGGCCCTCCTACGAGCAGTACTTC CAWSHLDRPSYEQYF
TRBD1 TRBJ2-1 - TRBV5-1 TGCGCCAGCAGCTTGGGACAGGGATCCTACAATGAGCAGTTCTTC CASSLGQGSYNEQFF
TRBD1 TRBJ2-3 - TRBV5-1 TGCGCCAGCAGCCCGGACAGGGGGGGGACAGATACGCAGTATTTT CASSPDRGGTDTQYF
- TRBJ2-3 - TRBV21-1 TGTGCCAGCAGCAAAGAGGGGGCCATAGCGGGAGGGCCGCCAGATACGCAGTATTTT CASSKEGAIAGGPPDTQYF
TRBD1 TRBJ2-1 - TRBV30 TGTGCCTGGAGTGTACGGGGACAGGGGGGGCAGTTCTTC CAWSVRGQGGQFF
- TRBJ1-3 - TRBV6-6 TGTGCCAGCAGTACTGGGGGGGCGCAGTATGGAAACACCATATATTTT CASSTGGAQYGNTIYF
- TRBJ2-2 - TRBV5-4 TGTGCCAGCAGCCTAAGTGTTCTGAACACCGGGGAGCTGTTTTTT CASSLSVLNTGELFF
- TRBJ1-4 - TRBV27 TGTGCCAGCAAGGGATTAGGTTATGAAAAACTGTTTTTT CASKGLGYEKLFF
TRBD1 TRBJ2-6 - TRBV10-3 TGTGCCATCAGTAATTCCGGGACAGAGACTGGGGCCAACGTCCTGACTTTC CAISNSGTETGANVLTF
TRBD1 TRBJ2-3 - TRBV30 TGTGCCTGGAGTGTACAGGGGTTCCGGGATACGCAGTATTTT CAWSVQGFRDTQYF
- TRBJ1-1 - TRBV29-1 TGCAGCGTTGTCAGGAACACTGAAGCTTTCTTT CSVVRNTEAFF
TRBD1 TRBJ1-2 - TRBV30 TGTGCCTGGGACAGGGCTAACTATGGCTACACCTTC CAWDRANYGYTF
- TRBJ1-2 - TRBV7-2 TGTGCCAGCAGCACTGGGACTTATGGCTACACCTTC CASSTGTYGYTF
- TRBJ2-1 - TRBV4-3 TGCGCCAGCAGCCAGACTCTACTGAGCTCCTACAATGAGCAGTTCTTC CASSQTLLSSYNEQFF
TRBD1 TRBJ1-5 once TRBV2 TGTGCCAGCAGTGAACCACAGGGGGGTCAGCCCCAGCATTTT CASSEPQGGQPQHF
TRBD1 TRBJ1-5 - TRBV4-1 TGCGCCAGCAGACAAACTTGGACAGGGGGCCTCAATCAGCCCCAGCATTTT CASRQTWTGGLNQPQHF
- TRBJ2-7 - TRBV10-3 TGTGCCATTGGACGGACGGAGACAGGAAACGAGCAGTACTTC CAIGRTETGNEQYF
- TRBJ2-3 - TRBV7-9 TGTGCCAGCAGCCCCCCTAGCACAGATACGCAGTATTTT CASSPPSTDTQYF
- TRBJ2-1 - TRBV15 TGTGCCACCAGCAGAGTGGAGGGGTACAATGAGCAGTTCTTC CATSRVEGYNEQFF
- TRBJ1-2 - TRBV18 TGTGCCAGCTCACCACCTTCAGGGGTGGGGGGCTACACCTTC CASSPPSGVGGYTF
- TRBJ2-3 once TRBV4-1 TGCGCCAGCAGCCACCGAACTAGTTTGAGCACAGATACGCAGTATTTT CASSHRTSLSTDTQYF
TRBD2 TRBJ2-4 - TRBV6-5 TGTGCCAGCAGTTGGCGGGGGGGGGTAGCCAAAAACATTCAGTACTTC CASSWRGGVAKNIQYF
TRBD2 TRBJ2-1 - TRBV30 TGTGCCTGGAGTGTAATCCCCATGGGCGGGGGGGTAAGTCGGAATGAGCAGTTCTTC CAWSVIPMGGGVSRNEQFF
TRBD2 TRBJ2-2 - TRBV6-6 TGTGCCAGCAGGCGTCTAGCGGGGGGCGAGGCCGGGGAGCTGTTTTTT CASRRLAGGEAGELFF
- TRBJ1-2 - TRBV6-5 TGTGCCAGCAGTTACGAGTACGGCGGCTACACCTTC CASSYEYGGYTF
- TRBJ1-1 - TRBV6-1 TGTGCCAGCAGTGAACGTCAGGGCACGGCGGCTGAAGCTTTCTTT CASSERQGTAAEAFF
- TRBJ1-6 - TRBV19 TGTGCCAGTAGTATAGCCGGGACAAATATAGATTCACCCCTCCACTTT CASSIAGTNIDSPLHF
- TRBJ1-1 - TRBV29-1 TGCAGCGCCCTGGACAGTACGAACACTGAAGCTTTCTTT CSALDSTNTEAFF
TRBD1 TRBJ1-2 - TRBV5-1 TGCGCCAGCAGCTTGGCCAGAGGGGGCCGAGGTGATGGCTACACCTTC CASSLARGGRGDGYTF
- TRBJ2-4 - TRBV7-3 TGTGCCAGCAGCCCCGGGAAGGGTGGCATTCAGTACTTC CASSPGKGGIQYF
TRBD1 TRBJ2-3 - TRBV2 TGTGCCACCGGGGACAGCCCGAGCACAGATACGCAGTATTTT CATGDSPSTDTQYF
TRBD1 TRBJ1-1 - TRBV5-6 TGTGCCAGCAGCTTTAGGGGGCCCAACACTGAAGCTTTCTTT CASSFRGPNTEAFF
- TRBJ2-4 - TRBV18 TGTGCCAGCTCTTCTGCCGGGACGAGCATTCAGTACTTC CASSSAGTSIQYF
- TRBJ2-5 - TRBV2 TGTGCCAGCAGTGAAGGGGCCCTGGGGGAGACCCAGTACTTC CASSEGALGETQYF